In its sample, the clone carrying this TCR beta chain ranks as medium-sized. The data derive from a study of CD8 T cells in acute hepatitis C reinfection. Sequencing was performed with immunoSEQ multiplex PCR; in TCRdb, only in-frame clones are kept and a portion is missing. The table lists 3,900 or so clones, less than 45% of them singletons. V lost 0 bases, J lost 6 bases, and 11 bases lay in between. This CDR3 spans 15 amino acids. Germline-derived CDR1 and CDR2 are LGHNA and YSLEER. The study's findings and limits: All groups preferentially used TRBV04 and TRBV06, which was not due to overrepresentation in the naive pool. NS3-1073 specific cells were too rare to sort at chronic follow-up. CDR3 sequences shared with other epitopes were rare. Acute resolver, follow-up resolver and acute chronic samples had similar high diversity.

The sample's time point: acute HCV infection, within 168 days of estimated infection date. The hepatitis C virus-specific receptor repertoire was characterized directly ex vivo, with no prior expansion in culture. Sample: HCV NS3-1073 tetramer-sorted CD8+ T cells from PBMCs, taken during acute infection. This TCR was recovered from a man aged 25 to 40 with chronic hepatitis C. This chain uses TRBV4-3 with TRBJ2-2; D is possibly TRBD1 (5 bases). The chain's CDR3 is CASSQEIGAPGELFF. In DNA form, the CDR3 reads TGCGCCAGCAGCCAAGAGATTGGGGCCCCCGGGGAGCTGTTTTTT.